This T cell receptor (beta chain) was identified during a study of T cells in Graves' hyperthyroidism and ophthalmopathy. Overall study results and limits: Progression to ophthalmopathy was predicted a median of roughly seven months early.

TCR beta CDR3 regions were amplified from RNA transcripts. RT-PCR in the first round (using the HTBI primer set) targeted the TCR CDR3. TCRdb re-called the multiplex PCR reads through MiXCR, storing one row per CDR3 protein. The sample records hundreds of thousands of distinct CDR3 sequences, approximately 15% being singletons. This clonotype was detected only a few times. The antigen remains unidentified. For the diagnoses, clinical symptoms, serum thyroxine and TRAb, thyroid ultrasound and orbital computed tomography were used. Sample collection date corresponds to first hyperthyroidism diagnosis, prior to any ophthalmopathy symptoms. The CDR3 runs to 10 residues. The V gene lost 1 base and the J gene lost 14 bases, with 9 bases spanning the gap. CDR1 GTSNPN and CDR2 SVGIG come from the germline V gene (reference sequence).

This clonotype was obtained from a woman in her twenties or thirties with Graves' hyperthyroidism that later progressed to Graves' ophthalmopathy. The chain recombines TRBV30 with TRBJ2-1; D perhaps matches TRBD2 (5 bases). Sequenced input: blood. The CDR3 DNA sequence: TGTGCCTGGAGTGGGACTGATAAGTTCTTC. Translating gives CAWSGTDKFF.